This entry features one T cell receptor beta chain sequence. The data were obtained in a study of T cell changes during pregnancy in multiple sclerosis. The method was immunoSEQ multiplex PCR; TCRdb's version includes in-frame clones alone and lacks a portion of them. Found here are around 69,000 clones, approximately 91% of them singletons; the top ten hold roughly 1.3%. The germline V gene has CDR1 LNHDA and CDR2 SQIVND (reference sequence). The CDR3 consists of 13 residues. Trimming removed 6 bases from V and 1 base from J; junction bases left unmatched: 2. The chain couples TRBV19 to TRBJ1-1; 7 nucleotides match TRBD1. Here the sequenced sample was peripheral blood, taken in the third trimester of pregnancy. This clonotype originated in a female donor with multiple sclerosis, enrolled in a pregnancy study. The CDR3 protein is CASRRQGNTEAFF. CDR3 bases: TGTGCCAGTAGGCGACAGGGGAACACTGAAGCTTTCTTT.